A selection of T cell receptor beta chains follows, all from one sample in a study of T cell responses to AZD1222 COVID-19 vaccine. Assay: immunoSEQ multiplex PCR; the TCRdb copy retains only in-frame clones and omits some. The table has some 130,000 clones, 70% to 90% seen once. This material consisted of peripheral blood, taken on day 0 of AZD1222 vaccination. These receptors originate from an adult in good health. The CDR3 runs from the conserved cysteine through the conserved F or W. A D gene is named only where the DNA matches it firmly. Expanded clones are given a class, and other clones once, few, many or no size at all.

v_call	d_call	j_call	clone_size	cdr3_aa	cdr3_nt
TRBV15	.	TRBJ1-3	.	CATSRVGGLGNTIYF	TGTGCCACCAGCAGAGTTGGAGGGTTAGGAAACACCATATATTTT
TRBV6-1	TRBD2	TRBJ2-7	.	CASSDGLAVLSYEQYF	TGTGCCAGCAGTGACGGACTAGCCGTCCTCTCCTACGAGCAGTACTTC
TRBV19	TRBD1	TRBJ1-6	.	CASSSDRGNSPLHF	TGTGCCAGTAGCAGCGACAGGGGCAATTCACCCCTCCACTTT
TRBV10-2	.	TRBJ1-2	once	CATHREGGYTF	TGCGCCACCCACAGGGAGGGCGGCTACACCTTC
TRBV10-3	.	TRBJ2-3	.	CAISEGGSTDTQYF	TGTGCCATCAGTGAGGGGGGCAGCACAGATACGCAGTATTTT
TRBV9	.	TRBJ2-7	.	CASSPHPSPSGRRTYEQYF	TGTGCCAGCAGCCCGCATCCATCTCCTTCGGGGCGCCGGACCTACGAGCAGTACTTC
TRBV19	.	TRBJ1-1	.	CASSIVGRQANTEAFF	TGTGCCAGTAGTATAGTCGGGAGGCAGGCGAACACTGAAGCTTTCTTT
TRBV7-2	TRBD2	TRBJ2-1	once	CASSTTTTSGINEQFF	TGTGCCAGCAGCACAACTACGACTAGCGGGATAAATGAGCAGTTCTTC
TRBV7-8	.	TRBJ1-2	few	CASSLARDPPDYTF	TGTGCCAGCAGCTTAGCCCGGGACCCGCCAGACTACACCTTC
TRBV20-1	TRBD2	TRBJ2-5	.	CSPRGGETQYF	TGCAGCCCACGGGGGGGAGAGACCCAGTACTTC
TRBV7-9	.	TRBJ1-2	.	CASSLGASNYGYTF	TGTGCCAGCAGCTTGGGGGCTTCTAACTATGGCTACACCTTC
TRBV11-2	.	TRBJ2-1	.	CASSSPSGGRGNEQFF	TGTGCCAGCAGCTCCCCGTCAGGAGGTAGGGGCAATGAGCAGTTCTTC
TRBV5-1	.	TRBJ2-7	few	CASNAGTLLHEQYF	TGCGCCAGCAACGCGGGGACTCTTCTACACGAGCAGTACTTC
TRBV29-1	TRBD2	TRBJ2-7	.	CSVGGGRGYEQYF	TGCAGCGTTGGTGGCGGGAGAGGGTACGAGCAGTACTTC
TRBV10-3	.	TRBJ2-3	.	CASKGSADTQYF	TGTGCCTCAAAGGGTTCGGCAGATACGCAGTATTTT